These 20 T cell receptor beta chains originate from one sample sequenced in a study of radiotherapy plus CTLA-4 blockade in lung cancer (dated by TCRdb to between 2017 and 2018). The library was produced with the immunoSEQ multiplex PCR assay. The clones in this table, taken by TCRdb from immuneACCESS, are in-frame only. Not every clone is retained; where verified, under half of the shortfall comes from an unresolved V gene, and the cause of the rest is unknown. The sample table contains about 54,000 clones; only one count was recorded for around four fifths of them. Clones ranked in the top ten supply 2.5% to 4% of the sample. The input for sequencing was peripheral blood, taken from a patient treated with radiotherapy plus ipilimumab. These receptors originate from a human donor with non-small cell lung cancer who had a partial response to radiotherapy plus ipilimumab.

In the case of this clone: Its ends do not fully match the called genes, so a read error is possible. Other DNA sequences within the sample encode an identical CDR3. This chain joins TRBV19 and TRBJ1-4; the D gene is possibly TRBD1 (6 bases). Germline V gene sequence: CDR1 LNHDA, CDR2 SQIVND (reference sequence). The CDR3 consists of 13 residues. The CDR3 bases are TGCGCCAGTAGAGCCAGGGGAGTGGAAAAACTGTTTTTT. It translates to CASRARGVEKLFF.

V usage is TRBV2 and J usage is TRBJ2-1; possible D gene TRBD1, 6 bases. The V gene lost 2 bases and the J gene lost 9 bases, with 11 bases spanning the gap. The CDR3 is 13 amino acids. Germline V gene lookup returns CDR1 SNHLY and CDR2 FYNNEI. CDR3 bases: TGTGCCAGCAGTGAACACAGGGCGCCTGAGCAGTTCTTC. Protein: CASSEHRAPEQFF.

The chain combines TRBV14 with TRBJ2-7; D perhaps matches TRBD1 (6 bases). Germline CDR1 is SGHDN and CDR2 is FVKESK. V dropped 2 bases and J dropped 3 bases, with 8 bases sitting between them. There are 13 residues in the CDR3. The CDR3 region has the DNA TGTGCCAGCAGCCAACTACAGGGCTACGAGCAGTACTTC. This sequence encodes CASSQLQGYEQYF.

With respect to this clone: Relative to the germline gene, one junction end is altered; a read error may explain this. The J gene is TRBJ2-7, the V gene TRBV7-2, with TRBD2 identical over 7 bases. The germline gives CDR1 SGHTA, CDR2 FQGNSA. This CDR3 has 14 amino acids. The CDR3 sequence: CAGSLGLDRHEQYF. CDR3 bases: TGTGCCGGCAGCTTAGGACTAGATCGCCACGAGCAGTACTTC.

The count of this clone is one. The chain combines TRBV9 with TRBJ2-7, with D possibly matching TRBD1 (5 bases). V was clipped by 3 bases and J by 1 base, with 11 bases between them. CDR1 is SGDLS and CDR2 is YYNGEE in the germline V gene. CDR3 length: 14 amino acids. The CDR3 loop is CASSDDGQSYEQYF. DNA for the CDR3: TGTGCCAGCAGCGATGATGGACAATCCTACGAGCAGTACTTC. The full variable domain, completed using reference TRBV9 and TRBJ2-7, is DSGVTQTPKHLITATGQRVTLRCSPRSGDLSVYWYQQSLDQGLQFLIQYYNGEERAKGNILERFSAQQFPDLHSELNLSSLELGDSALYFCASSDDGQSYEQYFGPGTRLTVT.

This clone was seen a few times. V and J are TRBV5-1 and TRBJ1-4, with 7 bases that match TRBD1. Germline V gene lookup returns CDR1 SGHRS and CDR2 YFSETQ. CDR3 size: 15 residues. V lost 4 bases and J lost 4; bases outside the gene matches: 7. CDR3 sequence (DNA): TGCGCCAGCAGCCCGTTGGGACAGATTAATGAAAAACTGTTTTTT. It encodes CASSPLGQINEKLFF.

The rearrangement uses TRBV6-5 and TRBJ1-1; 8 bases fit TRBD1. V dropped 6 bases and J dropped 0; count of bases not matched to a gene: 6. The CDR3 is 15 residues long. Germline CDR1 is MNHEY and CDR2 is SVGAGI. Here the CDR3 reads CASSPRDRLNTEAFF. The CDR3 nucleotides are TGTGCCAGCAGCCCTAGGGACAGGCTGAACACTGAAGCTTTCTTT.

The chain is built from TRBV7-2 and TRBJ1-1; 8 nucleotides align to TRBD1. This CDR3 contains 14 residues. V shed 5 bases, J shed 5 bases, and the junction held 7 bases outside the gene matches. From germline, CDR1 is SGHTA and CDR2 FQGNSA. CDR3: CASSNTGGSTEAFF. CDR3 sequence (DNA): TGTGCCAGCAGCAATACAGGGGGGAGTACTGAAGCTTTCTTT.

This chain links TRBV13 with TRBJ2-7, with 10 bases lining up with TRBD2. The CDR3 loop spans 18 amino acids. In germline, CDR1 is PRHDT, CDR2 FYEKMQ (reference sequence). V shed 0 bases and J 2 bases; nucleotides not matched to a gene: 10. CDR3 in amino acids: CASSLGGASGGPAYEQYF. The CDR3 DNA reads TGTGCCAGCAGCTTAGGAGGGGCTAGCGGGGGCCCCGCCTACGAGCAGTACTTC.

CDR3 nucleotide sequence: TGTGCCAGCAGCTTGCATCTAGCGGGGGTGGGTCTAAACATTCAGTACTTC. Amino acids: CASSLHLAGVGLNIQYF. The chain uses TRBV5-6 and TRBJ2-4, with 10 bases matching TRBD2. The V segment lost 1 base and the J segment 6 bases; nucleotides outside the gene matches: 10. In germline, CDR1 is SGHDT, CDR2 YYEEEE. The CDR3 has 17 residues.

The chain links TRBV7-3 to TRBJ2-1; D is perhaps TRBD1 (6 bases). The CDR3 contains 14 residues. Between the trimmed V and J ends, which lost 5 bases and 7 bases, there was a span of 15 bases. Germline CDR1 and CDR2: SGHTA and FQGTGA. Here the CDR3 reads CASSKQQGLNEQFF. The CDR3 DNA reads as TGTGCCAGCAGCAAGCAACAGGGTTTGAATGAGCAGTTCTTC.

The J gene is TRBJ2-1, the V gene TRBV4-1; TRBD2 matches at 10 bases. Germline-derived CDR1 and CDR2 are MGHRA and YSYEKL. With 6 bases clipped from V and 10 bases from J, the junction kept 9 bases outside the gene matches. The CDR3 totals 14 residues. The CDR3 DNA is TGCGCCAGCAGGGACCTAGCGGGGGTGGAGGAGCAGTTCTTC. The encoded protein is CASRDLAGVEEQFF.

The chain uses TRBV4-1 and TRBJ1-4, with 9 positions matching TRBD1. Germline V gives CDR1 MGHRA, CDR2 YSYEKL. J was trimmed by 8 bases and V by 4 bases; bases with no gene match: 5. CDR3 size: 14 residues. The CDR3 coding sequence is TGCGCCAGCAGCCCCCGGGACAGGGAAGAAAAACTGTTTTTT. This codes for CASSPRDREEKLFF.

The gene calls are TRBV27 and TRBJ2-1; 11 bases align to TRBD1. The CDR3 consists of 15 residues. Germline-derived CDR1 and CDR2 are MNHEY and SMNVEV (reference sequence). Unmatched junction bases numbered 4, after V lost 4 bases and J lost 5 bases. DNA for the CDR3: TGTGCCAGCAGTTATGGGACAGGGGGAAACAATGAGCAGTTCTTC. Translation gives CASSYGTGGNNEQFF.

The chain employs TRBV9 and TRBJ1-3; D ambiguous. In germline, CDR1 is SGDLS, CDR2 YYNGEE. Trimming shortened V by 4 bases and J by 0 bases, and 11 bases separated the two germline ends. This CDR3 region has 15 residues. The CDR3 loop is CASSQTEGSGNTIYF. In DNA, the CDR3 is TGTGCCAGCAGCCAGACGGAGGGCTCTGGAAACACCATATATTTT.

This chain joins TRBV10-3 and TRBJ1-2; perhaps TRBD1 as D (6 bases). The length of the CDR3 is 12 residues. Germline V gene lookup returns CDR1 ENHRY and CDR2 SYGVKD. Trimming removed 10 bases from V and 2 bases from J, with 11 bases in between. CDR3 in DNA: TGTGCCACCCAAGACAGGAACTATGGCTACACCTTC. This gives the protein CATQDRNYGYTF.

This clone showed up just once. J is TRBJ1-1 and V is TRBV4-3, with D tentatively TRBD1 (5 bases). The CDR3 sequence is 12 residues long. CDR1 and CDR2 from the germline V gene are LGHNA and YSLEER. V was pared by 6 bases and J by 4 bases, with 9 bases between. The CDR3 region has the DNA TGCGCCAGCAGTCACGACAGCACTGAAGCTTTCTTT. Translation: CASSHDSTEAFF.

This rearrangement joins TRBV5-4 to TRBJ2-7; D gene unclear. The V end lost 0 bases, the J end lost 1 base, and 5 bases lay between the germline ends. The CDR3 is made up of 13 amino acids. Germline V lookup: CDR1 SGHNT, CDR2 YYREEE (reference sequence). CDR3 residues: CASSLVGSYEQYF. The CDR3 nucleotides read TGTGCCAGCAGCTTGGTCGGGTCCTACGAGCAGTACTTC.

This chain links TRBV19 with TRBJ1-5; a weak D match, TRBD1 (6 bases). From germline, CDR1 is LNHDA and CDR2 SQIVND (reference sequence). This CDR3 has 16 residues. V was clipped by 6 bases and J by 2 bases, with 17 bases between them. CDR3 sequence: CASRQPGVGGNQPQHF. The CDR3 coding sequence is TGTGCCAGTAGACAGCCAGGGGTAGGTGGCAATCAGCCCCAGCATTTT.

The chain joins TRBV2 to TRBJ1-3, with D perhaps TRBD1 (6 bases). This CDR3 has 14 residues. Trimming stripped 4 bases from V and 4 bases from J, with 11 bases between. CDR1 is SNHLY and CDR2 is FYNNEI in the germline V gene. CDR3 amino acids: CASSVGGSGNTIYF. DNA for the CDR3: TGTGCCAGCAGTGTAGGGGGATCCGGAAACACCATATATTTT.